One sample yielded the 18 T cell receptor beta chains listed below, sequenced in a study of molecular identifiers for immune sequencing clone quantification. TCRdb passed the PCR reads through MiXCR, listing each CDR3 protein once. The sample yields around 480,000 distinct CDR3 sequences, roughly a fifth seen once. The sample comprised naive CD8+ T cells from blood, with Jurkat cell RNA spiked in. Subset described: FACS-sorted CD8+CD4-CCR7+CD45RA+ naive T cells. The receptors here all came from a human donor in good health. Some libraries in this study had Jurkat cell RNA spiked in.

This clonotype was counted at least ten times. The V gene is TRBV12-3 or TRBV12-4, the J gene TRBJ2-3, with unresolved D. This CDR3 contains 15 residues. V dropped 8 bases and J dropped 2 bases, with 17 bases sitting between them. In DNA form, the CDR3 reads TGTGCCAGCGGGTCTGAGCTCCGAGACACAGATACGCAGTATTTT. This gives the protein CASGSELRDTDTQYF.

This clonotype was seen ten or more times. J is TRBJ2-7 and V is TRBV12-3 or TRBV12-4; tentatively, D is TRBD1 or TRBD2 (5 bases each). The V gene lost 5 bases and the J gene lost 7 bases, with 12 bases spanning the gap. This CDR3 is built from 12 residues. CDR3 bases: TGTGCCAGCAGTAAAAATGGGGGAGAGCAGTACTTC. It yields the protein CASSKNGGEQYF.

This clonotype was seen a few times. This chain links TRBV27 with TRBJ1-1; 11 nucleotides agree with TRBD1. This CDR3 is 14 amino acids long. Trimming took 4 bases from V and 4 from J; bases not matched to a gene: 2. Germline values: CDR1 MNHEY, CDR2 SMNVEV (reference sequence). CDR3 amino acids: CASSSGTGGTEAFF. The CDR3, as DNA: TGTGCCAGCAGTTCTGGGACAGGGGGCACTGAAGCTTTCTTT.

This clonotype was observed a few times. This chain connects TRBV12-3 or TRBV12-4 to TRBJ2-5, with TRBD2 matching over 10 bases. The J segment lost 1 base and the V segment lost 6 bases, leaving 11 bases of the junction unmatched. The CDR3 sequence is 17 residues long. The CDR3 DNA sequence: TGTGCCAGCAGCCTGGGACTAGCGCCTGGGGGCCAAGAGACCCAGTACTTC. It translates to CASSLGLAPGGQETQYF.

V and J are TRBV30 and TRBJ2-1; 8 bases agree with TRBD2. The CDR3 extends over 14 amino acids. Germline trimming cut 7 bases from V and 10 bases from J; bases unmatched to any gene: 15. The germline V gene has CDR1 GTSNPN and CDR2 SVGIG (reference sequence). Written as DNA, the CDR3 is TGTGCCTTAACCTTTATTCGGGGGGGCGAGGAGCAGTTCTTC. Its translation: CALTFIRGGEEQFF. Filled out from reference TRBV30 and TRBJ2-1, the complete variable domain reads SQTIHQWPATLVQPVGSPLSLECTVEGTSNPNLYWYRQAAGRGLQLLFYSVGIGQISSEVPQNLSASRPQDRQFILSSKKLLLSDSGFYLCALTFIRGGEEQFFGPGTRLTVL.

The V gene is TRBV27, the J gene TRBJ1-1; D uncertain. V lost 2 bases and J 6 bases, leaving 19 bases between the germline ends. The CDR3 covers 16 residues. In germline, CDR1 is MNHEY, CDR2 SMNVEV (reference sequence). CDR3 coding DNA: TGTGCCAGCAGTTTAGGGCAGGCCCCCGGGTACTCTGAAGCTTTCTTT. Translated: CASSLGQAPGYSEAFF.

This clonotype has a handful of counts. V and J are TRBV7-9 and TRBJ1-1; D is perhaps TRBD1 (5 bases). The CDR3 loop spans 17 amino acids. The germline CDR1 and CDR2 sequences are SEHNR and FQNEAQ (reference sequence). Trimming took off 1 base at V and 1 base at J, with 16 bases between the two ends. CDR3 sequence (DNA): TGTGCCAGCAGCTTAGTGGGTAAGGGGAGACCGAACACTGAAGCTTTCTTT. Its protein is CASSLVGKGRPNTEAFF.

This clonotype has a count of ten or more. The CDR3 region is CASSQDTGGRGNQPQHF. CDR3 bases: TGCGCCAGCAGCCAAGATACGGGCGGGAGGGGTAATCAGCCCCAGCATTTT. The chain employs TRBV4-3 and TRBJ1-5; maybe TRBD1 (5 bases). V gave up 0 bases and J gave up 4 bases, with 16 bases separating them. Germline V lookup: CDR1 LGHNA, CDR2 YSLEER. The CDR3 has 17 amino acids.

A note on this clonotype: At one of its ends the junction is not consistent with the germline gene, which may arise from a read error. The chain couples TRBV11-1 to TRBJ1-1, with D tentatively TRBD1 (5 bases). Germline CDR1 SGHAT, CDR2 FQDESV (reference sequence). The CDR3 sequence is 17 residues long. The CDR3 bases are TGTGCCAGCAGCTCATTTGGGGGTTTTATCCTGAAAACTGAAGCTTTCTTT. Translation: CASSSFGGFILKTEAFF.

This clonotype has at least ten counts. DNA of the CDR3: TGCAGCGTTCCGGGCCGGGAGGATGGCTACACCTTC. Translation: CSVPGREDGYTF. V and J are TRBV29-1 and TRBJ1-2; D ambiguous. V lost 5 bases and J lost 6, with 13 bases in between. This CDR3 contains 12 residues. CDR1 SQVTM and CDR2 ANQGSEA come from the germline V gene.

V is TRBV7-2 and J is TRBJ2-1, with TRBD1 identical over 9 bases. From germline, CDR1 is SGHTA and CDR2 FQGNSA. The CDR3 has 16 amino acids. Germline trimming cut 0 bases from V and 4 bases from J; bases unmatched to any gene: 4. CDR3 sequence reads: CASSLARTGAYNEQFF. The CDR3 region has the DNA TGTGCCAGCAGCTTAGCCCGGACAGGGGCATACAATGAGCAGTTCTTC.

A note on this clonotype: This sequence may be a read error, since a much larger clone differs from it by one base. CDR3 in DNA: TGTGCCAGCAGTTTGGCCGGGACAGTAGCCCAAGAGATCCAGTACTTC. This gives the protein CASSLAGTVAQEIQYF. This chain links TRBV12-3 or TRBV12-4 with TRBJ2-5; 7 bases are a match to TRBD1. The CDR3 length is 16 residues.

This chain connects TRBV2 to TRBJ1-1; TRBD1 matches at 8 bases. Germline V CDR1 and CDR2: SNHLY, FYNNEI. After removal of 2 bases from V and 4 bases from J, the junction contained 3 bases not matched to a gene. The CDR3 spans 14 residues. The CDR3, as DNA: TGTGCCAGCAGTGAACGGACAGGGATCACTGAAGCTTTCTTT. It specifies CASSERTGITEAFF.

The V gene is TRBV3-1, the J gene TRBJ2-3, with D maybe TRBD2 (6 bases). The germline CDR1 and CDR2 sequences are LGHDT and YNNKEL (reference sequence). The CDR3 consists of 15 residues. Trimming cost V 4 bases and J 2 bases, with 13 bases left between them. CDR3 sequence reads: CASSRGDSYTDTQYF. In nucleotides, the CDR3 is TGTGCCAGCAGCCGCGGGGACTCATACACAGATACGCAGTATTTT.

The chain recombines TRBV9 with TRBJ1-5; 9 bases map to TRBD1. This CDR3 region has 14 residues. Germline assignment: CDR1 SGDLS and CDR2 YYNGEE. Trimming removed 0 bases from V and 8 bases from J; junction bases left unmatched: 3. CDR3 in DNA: TGTGCCAGCAGCGTAGGCGACAGGGGGGAGCCCCAGCATTTT. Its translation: CASSVGDRGEPQHF. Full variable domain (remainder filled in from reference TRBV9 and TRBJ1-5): DSGVTQTPKHLITATGQRVTLRCSPRSGDLSVYWYQQSLDQGLQFLIQYYNGEERAKGNILERFSAQQFPDLHSELNLSSLELGDSALYFCASSVGDRGEPQHFGDGTRLSIL.

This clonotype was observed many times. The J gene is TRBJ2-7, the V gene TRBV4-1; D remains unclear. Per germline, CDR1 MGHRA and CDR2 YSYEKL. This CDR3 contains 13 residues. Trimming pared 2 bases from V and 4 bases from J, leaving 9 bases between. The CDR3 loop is CASSQPLEYEQYF. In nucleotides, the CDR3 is TGCGCCAGCAGCCAACCCCTAGAGTACGAGCAGTACTTC.

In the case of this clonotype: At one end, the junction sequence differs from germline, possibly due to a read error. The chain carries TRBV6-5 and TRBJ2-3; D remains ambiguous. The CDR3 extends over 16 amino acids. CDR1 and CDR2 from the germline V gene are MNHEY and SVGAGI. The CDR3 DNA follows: TGTGCCCGCAGTCAATACTCTGTGACTGCAACAGATACGCAGTATTTT. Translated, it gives CARSQYSVTATDTQYF.

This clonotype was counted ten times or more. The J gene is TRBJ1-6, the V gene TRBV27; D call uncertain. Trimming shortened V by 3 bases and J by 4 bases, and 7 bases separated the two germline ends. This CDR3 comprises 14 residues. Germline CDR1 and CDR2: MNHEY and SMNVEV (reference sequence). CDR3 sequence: CASSFNSYNSPLHF. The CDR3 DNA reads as TGTGCCAGCAGTTTTAACAGTTATAATTCACCCCTCCACTTT.